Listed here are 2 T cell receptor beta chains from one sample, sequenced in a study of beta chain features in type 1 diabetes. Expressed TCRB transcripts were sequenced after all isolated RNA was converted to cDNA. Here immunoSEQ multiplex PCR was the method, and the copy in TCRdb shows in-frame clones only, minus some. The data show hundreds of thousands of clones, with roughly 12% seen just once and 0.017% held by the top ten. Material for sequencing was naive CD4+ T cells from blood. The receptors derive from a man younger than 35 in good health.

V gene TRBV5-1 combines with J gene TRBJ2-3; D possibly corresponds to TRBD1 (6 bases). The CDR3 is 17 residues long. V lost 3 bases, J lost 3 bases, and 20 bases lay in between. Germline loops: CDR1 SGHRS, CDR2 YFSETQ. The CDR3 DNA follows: TGCGCCAGCAGCTCACCGTATACAGGGACGAGTACAGATACGCAGTATTTT. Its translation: CASSSPYTGTSTDTQYF.

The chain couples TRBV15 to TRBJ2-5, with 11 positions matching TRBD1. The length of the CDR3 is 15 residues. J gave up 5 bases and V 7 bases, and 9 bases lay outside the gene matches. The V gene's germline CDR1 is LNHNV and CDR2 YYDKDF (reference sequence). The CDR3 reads CATTPGQGAQETQYF. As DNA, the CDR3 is TGTGCCACCACCCCCGGACAGGGGGCACAGGAGACCCAGTACTTC.